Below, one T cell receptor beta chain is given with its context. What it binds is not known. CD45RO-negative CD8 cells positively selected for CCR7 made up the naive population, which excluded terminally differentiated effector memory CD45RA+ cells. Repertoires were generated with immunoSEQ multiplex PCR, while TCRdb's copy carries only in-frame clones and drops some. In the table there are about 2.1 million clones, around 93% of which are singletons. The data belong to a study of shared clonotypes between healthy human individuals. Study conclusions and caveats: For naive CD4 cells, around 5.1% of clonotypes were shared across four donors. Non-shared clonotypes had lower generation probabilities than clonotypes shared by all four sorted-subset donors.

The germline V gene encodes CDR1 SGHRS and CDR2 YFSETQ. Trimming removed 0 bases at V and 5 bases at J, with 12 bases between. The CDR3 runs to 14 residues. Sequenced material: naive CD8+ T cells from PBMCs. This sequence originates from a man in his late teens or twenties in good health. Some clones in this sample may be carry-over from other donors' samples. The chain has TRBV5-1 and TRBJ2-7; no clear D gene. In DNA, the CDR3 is TGCGCCAGCAGCTTGGCCGGTAAAGGGAACGAGCAGTACTTC. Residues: CASSLAGKGNEQYF.